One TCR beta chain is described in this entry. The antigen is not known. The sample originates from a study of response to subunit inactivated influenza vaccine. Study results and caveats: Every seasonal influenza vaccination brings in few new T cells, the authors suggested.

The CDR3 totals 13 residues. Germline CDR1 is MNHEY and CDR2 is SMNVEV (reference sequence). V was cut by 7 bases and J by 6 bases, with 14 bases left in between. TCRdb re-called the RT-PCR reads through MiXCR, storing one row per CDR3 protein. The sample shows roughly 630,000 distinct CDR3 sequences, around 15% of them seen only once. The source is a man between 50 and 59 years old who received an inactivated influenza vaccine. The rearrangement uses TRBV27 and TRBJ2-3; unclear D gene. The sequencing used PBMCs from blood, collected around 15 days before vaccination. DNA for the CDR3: TGTGCCAGCAAAAGGCCGGCGGCGGATACGCAGTATTTT. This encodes CASKRPAADTQYF.